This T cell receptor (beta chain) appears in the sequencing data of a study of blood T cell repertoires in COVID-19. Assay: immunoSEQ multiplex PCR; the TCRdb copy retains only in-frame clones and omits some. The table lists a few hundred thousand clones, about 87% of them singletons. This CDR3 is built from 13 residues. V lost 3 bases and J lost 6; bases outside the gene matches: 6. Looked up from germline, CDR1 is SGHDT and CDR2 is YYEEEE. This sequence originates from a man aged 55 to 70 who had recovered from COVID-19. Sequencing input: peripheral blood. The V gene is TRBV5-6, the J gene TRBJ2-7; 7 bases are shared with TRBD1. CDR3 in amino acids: CASSYTQGSEQYF. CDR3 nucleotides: TGTGCCAGCAGCTACACACAGGGGAGCGAGCAGTACTTC. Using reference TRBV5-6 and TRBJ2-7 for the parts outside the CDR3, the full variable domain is DAGVTQSPTHLIKTRGQQVTLRCSPKSGHDTVSWYQQALGQGPQFIFQYYEEEERQRGNFPDRFSGHQFPNYSSELNVNALLLGDSALYLCASSYTQGSEQYFGPGTRLTVT.